These T cell receptor beta chains were read from a single sample in a study of shared clonotypes between healthy human individuals. The assay was immunoSEQ multiplex PCR, and TCRdb's table has in-frame clones only and misses some. The table lists some 2 million clones, approximately 94% of them singletons, with 0.95% to 1.5% in the top ten. Sequenced: naive CD8+ T cells sorted from blood. The source of these receptors is a man between 18 and 29 years old in good health. The CDR3 runs from the conserved cysteine through the conserved F or W. The D gene is left open where the match is weak. Clone size is shown for a subset of rows, as once, few, many or a class of expanded clone.

abundance: NA
j_gene: TRBJ1-1
d_gene: NA
v_gene: TRBV4-1
CDR3nt: TGCGCCAGCAGCCGTCCTCCGGACGGACCGAACACTGAAGCTTTCTTT
CDR3aa: CASSRPPDGPNTEAFF

abundance: NA
j_gene: TRBJ1-1
d_gene: TRBD1
v_gene: TRBV7-9
CDR3nt: TGTGCCAGCAGCAAAGGACAGGGGATGGCTGAAGCTTTCTTT
CDR3aa: CASSKGQGMAEAFF

abundance: NA
j_gene: TRBJ2-7
d_gene: NA
v_gene: TRBV19
CDR3nt: TGTGCCAGTAGTAATAGTTCTCCCTACGAGCAGTACTTC
CDR3aa: CASSNSSPYEQYF

abundance: NA
j_gene: TRBJ1-2
d_gene: NA
v_gene: TRBV28
CDR3nt: TGTGCCAGCAGTTTTATGGTTTGTGGCTATGGCTACACCTTC
CDR3aa: CASSFMVCGYGYTF

abundance: NA
j_gene: TRBJ2-3
d_gene: NA
v_gene: TRBV7-3
CDR3nt: TGTGCCAGCAGCTTACCGGACAGCACATATACGCAGTATTTT
CDR3aa: CASSLPDSTYTQYF

abundance: NA
j_gene: TRBJ2-1
d_gene: NA
v_gene: TRBV4-2
CDR3nt: TGTGCCAGCAGTCCTGGCAAGTCGACTTACAATGAGCAGTTCTTC
CDR3aa: CASSPGKSTYNEQFF

abundance: NA
j_gene: TRBJ2-5
d_gene: TRBD2
v_gene: TRBV18
CDR3nt: TGTGCCAGCCACCCCCCAGCGGGAGTTGGGGAGACCCAGTACTTC
CDR3aa: CASHPPAGVGETQYF

abundance: NA
j_gene: TRBJ2-3
d_gene: TRBD2
v_gene: TRBV13
CDR3nt: TGTGCCACAGGCGGGAGTATAGATACGCAGTATTTT
CDR3aa: CATGGSIDTQYF

abundance: NA
j_gene: TRBJ1-5
d_gene: NA
v_gene: TRBV30
CDR3nt: TGTGCCTGGAGTGTAGGCGTGGGCAGCAATCAGCCCCAGCATTTT
CDR3aa: CAWSVGVGSNQPQHF

abundance: once
j_gene: TRBJ2-1
d_gene: TRBD2
v_gene: TRBV2
CDR3nt: TGTGCCAGCATTTCGCCTAGCGGGAGGACTAATAAGAATGAGCAGTTCTTC
CDR3aa: CASISPSGRTNKNEQFF